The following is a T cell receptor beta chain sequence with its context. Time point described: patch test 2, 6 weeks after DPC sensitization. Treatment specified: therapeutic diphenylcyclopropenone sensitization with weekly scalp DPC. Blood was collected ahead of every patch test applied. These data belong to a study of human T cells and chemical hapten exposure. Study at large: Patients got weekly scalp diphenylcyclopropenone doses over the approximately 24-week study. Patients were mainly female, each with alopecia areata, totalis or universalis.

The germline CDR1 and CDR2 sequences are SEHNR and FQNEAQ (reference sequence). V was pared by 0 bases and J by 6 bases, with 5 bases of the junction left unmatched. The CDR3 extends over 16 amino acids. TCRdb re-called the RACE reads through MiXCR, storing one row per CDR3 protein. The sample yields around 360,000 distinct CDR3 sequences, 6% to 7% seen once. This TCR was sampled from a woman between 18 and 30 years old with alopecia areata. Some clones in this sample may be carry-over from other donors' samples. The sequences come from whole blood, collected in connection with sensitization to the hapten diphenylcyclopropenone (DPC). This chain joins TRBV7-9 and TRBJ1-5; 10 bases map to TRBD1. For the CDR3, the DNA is TGTGCCAGCAGCTTAGCCCGGGACAGGGGCCCTCAGCCCCAGCATTTT. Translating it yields CASSLARDRGPQPQHF.